This T cell receptor (beta chain) was found in a study of T cells in Graves' hyperthyroidism and ophthalmopathy. Study results and caveats: Ophthalmopathy could be told apart from stable hyperthyroidism with a 13 V-J model. Researchers found most expanded thyroid clonotypes above 0.001 in blood as well.

TCR beta CDR3 region amplification was performed from RNA transcripts. An initial round of RT-PCR targeting the TCR CDR3 relied on the HTBI primer set. A single record per CDR3 protein comes from TCRdb applying MiXCR to the multiplex PCR reads. The sample has 550,000 to 700,000 distinct CDR3 sequences, roughly 14% seen once. Fresh 10 ml peripheral blood yielded PBMCs. The CDR3 is made up of 15 amino acids. V trimming: 5 bases; J trimming: 5 bases; junction bases outside the gene matches: 8. Notes on this clonotype: Its antigen is currently unknown.

This sequence originates from a woman aged 40 to 50 with Graves' ophthalmopathy. The chain has TRBV12-3 or TRBV12-4 and TRBJ2-5; 10 nucleotides agree with TRBD2. The sample taken for sequencing was blood. The CDR3 nucleotides are TGTGCCAGCAGTCCCCTAGCGGGAGATGTCGAGACCCAGTACTTC. Translated, it gives CASSPLAGDVETQYF.